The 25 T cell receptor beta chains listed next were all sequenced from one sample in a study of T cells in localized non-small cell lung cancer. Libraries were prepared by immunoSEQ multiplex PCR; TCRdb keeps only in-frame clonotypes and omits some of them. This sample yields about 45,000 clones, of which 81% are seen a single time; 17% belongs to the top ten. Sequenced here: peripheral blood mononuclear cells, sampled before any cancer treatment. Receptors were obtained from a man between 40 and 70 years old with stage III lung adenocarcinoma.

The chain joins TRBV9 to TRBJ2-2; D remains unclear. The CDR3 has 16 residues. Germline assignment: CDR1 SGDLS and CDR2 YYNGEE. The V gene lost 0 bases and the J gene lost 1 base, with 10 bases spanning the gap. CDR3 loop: CASSVGVHRNTGELFF. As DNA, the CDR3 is TGTGCCAGCAGCGTAGGGGTTCACCGGAACACCGGGGAGCTGTTTTTT.

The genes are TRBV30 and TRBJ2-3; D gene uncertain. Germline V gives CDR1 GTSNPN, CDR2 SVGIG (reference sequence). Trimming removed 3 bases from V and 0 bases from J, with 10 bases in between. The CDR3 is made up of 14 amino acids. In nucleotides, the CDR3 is TGTGCCTGGAGCGTCCCTGGGAGCACAGATACGCAGTATTTT. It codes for CAWSVPGSTDTQYF.

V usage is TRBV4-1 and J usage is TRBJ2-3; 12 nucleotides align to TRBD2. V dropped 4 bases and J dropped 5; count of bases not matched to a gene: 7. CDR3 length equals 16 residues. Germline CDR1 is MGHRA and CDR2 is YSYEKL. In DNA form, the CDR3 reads TGCGCCAGCAGCCGAGGCGTACTAGCGGGGGGAGATACGCAGTATTTT. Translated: CASSRGVLAGGDTQYF.

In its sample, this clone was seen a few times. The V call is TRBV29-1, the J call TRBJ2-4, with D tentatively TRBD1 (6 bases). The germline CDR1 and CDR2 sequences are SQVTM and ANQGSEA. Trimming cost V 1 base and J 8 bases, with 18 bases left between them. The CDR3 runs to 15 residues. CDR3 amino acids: CSVEAYRAPSHIQYF. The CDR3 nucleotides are TGCAGCGTTGAAGCGTACAGGGCTCCCTCACACATTCAGTACTTC.

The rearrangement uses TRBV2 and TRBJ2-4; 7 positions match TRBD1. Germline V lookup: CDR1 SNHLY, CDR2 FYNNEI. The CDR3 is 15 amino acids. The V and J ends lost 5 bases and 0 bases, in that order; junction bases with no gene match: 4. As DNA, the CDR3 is TGTGCCAGCAGTTACCAGGGGGTAGCCAAAAACATTCAGTACTTC. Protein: CASSYQGVAKNIQYF.

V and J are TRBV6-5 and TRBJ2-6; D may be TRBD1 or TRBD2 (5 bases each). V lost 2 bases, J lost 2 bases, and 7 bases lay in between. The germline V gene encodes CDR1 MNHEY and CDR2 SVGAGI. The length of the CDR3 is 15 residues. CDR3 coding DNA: TGTGCCAGCAGTTACGGGGGAGCTGGGGCCAACGTCCTGACTTTC. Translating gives CASSYGGAGANVLTF.

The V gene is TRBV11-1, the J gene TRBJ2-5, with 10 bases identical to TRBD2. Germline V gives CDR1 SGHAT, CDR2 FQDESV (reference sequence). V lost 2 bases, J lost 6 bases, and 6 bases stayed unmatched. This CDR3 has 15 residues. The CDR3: CASSLSSGGAQTQYF. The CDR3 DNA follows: TGTGCCAGCAGCTTATCGAGCGGGGGGGCCCAGACCCAGTACTTC.

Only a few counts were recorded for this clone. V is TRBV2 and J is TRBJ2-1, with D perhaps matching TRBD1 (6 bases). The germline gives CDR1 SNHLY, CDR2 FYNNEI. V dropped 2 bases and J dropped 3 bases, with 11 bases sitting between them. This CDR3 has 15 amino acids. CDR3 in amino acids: CASSESGDLYNEQFF. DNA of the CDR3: TGTGCCAGCAGTGAATCAGGGGACCTCTACAATGAGCAGTTCTTC.

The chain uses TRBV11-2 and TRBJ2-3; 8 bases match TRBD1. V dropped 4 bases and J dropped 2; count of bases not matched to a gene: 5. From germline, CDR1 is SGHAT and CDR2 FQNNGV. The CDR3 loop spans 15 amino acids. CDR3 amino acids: CASSSGQGLTDTQYF. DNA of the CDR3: TGTGCCAGCAGCTCCGGACAGGGACTCACAGATACGCAGTATTTT.

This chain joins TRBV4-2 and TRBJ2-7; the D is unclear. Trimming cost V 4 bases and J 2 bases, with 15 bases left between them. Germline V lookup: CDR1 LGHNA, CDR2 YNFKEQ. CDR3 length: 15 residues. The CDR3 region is CASSRPGYPPYEQYF. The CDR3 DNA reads TGTGCCAGCAGCCGGCCAGGCTATCCCCCCTACGAGCAGTACTTC.

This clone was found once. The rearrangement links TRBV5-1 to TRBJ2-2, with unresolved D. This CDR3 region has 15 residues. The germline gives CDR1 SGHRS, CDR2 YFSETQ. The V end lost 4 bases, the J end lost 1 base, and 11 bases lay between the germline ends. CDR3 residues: CASSTGPVNTGELFF. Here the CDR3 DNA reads TGCGCCAGCAGCACGGGCCCTGTGAACACCGGGGAGCTGTTTTTT.

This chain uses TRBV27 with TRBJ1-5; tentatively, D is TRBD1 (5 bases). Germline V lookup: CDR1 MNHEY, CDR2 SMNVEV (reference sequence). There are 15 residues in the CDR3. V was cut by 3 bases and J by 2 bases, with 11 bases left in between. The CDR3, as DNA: TGTGCCAGCAGTTTGGGTGCGGGGGGCAATCAGCCCCAGCATTTT. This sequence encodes CASSLGAGGNQPQHF.

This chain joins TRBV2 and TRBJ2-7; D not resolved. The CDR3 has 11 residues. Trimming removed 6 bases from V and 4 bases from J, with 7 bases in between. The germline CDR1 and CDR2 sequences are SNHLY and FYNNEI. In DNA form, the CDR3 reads TGTGCCAGCAGCTTAAAGTACGAGCAGTACTTC. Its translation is CASSLKYEQYF. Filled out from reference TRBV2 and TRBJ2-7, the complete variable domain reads EPEVTQTPSHQVTQMGQEVILRCVPISNHLYFYWYRQILGQKVEFLVSFYNNEISEKSEIFDDQFSVERPDGSNFTLKIRSTKLEDSAMYFCASSLKYEQYFGPGTRLTVT.

The CDR3 DNA reads as TGTGCCAGCAGCTTGGTGGGGCCCGTCGGGGAGCTGTTTTTT. Its translation is CASSLVGPVGELFF. The rearrangement joins TRBV5-4 to TRBJ2-2; maybe TRBD1 (5 bases). Trimming pared 0 bases from V and 7 bases from J, leaving 10 bases between. The CDR3 runs 14 residues. Germline CDR1 and CDR2: SGHNT and YYREEE (reference sequence).

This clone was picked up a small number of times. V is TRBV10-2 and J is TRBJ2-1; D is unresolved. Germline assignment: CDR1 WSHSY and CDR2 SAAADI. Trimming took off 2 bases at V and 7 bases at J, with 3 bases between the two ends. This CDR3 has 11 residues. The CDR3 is CASSEVNEQFF. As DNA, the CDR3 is TGCGCCAGCAGTGAGGTGAATGAGCAGTTCTTC.

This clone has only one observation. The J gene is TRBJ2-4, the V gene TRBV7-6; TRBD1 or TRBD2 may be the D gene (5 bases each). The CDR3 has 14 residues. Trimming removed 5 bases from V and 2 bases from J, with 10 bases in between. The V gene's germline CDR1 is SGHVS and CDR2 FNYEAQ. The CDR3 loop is CASSAWGPKNIQYF. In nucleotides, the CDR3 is TGTGCCAGCAGCGCCTGGGGACCCAAAAACATTCAGTACTTC.

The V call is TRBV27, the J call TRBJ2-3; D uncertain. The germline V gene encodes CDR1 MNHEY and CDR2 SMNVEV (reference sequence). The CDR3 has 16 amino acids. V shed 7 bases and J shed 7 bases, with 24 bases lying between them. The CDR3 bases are TGTGCCAGCAATTACGTCTCTAGTTGGGATCCCTATACGCAGTATTTT. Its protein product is CASNYVSSWDPYTQYF.

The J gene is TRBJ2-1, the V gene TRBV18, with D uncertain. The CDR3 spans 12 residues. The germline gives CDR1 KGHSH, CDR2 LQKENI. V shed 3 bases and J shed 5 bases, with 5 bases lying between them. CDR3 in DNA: TGTGCCAGCTCACCTCAGGACAATGAGCAGTTCTTC. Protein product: CASSPQDNEQFF.

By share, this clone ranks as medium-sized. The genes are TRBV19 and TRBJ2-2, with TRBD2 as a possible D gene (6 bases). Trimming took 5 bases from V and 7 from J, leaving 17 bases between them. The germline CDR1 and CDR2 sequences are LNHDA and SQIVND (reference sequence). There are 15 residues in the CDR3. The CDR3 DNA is TGTGCCAGTAGTCCCCTTGTGGAGGGTGGCGGGGAGCTGTTTTTT. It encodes CASSPLVEGGGELFF.

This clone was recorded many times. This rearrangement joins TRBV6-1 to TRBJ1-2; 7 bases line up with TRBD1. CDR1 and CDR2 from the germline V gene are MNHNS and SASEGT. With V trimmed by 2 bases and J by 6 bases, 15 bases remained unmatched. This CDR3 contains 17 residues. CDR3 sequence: CASSEIALGQEEDGYTF. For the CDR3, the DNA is TGTGCCAGCAGTGAAATCGCATTAGGACAGGAAGAGGATGGCTACACCTTC.

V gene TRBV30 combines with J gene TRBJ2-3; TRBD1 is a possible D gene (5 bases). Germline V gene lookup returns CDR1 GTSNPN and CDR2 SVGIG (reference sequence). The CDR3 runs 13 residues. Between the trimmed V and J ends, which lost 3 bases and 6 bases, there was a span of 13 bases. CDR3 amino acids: CAWSWGQVDTQYF. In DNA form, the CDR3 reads TGTGCCTGGAGCTGGGGCCAGGTGGATACGCAGTATTTT.

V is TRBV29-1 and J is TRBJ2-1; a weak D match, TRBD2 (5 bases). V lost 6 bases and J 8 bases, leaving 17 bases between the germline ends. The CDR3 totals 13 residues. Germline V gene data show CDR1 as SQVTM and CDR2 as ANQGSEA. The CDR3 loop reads CSVKLSWGDEQFF. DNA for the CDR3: TGCAGCGTCAAATTGAGTTGGGGAGATGAGCAGTTCTTC.

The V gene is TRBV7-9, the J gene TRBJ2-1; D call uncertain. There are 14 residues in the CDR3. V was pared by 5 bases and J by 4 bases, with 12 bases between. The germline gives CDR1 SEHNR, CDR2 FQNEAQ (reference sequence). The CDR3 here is CASSHTDRYNEQFF. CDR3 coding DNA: TGTGCCAGCAGCCACACAGACCGTTACAATGAGCAGTTCTTC.

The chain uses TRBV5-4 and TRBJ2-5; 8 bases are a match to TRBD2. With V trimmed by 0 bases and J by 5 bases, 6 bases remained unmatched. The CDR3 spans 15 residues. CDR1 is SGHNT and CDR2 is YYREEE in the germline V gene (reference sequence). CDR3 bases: TGTGCCAGCAGCTTGGTACGGGGGGGCCGGGAGACCCAGTACTTC. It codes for CASSLVRGGRETQYF.

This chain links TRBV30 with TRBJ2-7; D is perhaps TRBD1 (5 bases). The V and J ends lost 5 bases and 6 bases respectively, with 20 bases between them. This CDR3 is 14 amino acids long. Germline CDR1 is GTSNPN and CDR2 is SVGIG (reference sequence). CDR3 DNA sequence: TGTGCCTGGGACTTCGGCCAGGGAAGCCCCGAGCAGTACTTC. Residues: CAWDFGQGSPEQYF.